These T cell receptor beta chains were read from a single sample in a study of CD8 T cells in Susac syndrome. MiXCR was run by TCRdb on the immunoSEQ multiplex PCR reads, yielding one entry per CDR3 protein. This sample has 150,000 to 200,000 distinct CDR3 sequences, with approximately 94% found just once. The sample comprised CD4+ T cells from PBMCs. These receptor sequences come from a human donor with multiple sclerosis. CDR3s leave out the opening cysteine and the closing phenylalanine or tryptophan. Each record gives: V gene, J gene, CDR3 protein.

v_gene: TRBV30; j_gene: TRBJ1-4; CDR3aa: AWARGGGGEKLF
v_gene: TRBV3-1; j_gene: TRBJ1-2; CDR3aa: ASSHFRWGAVNYGYT
v_gene: TRBV30; j_gene: TRBJ2-1; CDR3aa: AWSVQANEQF
v_gene: TRBV20-1; j_gene: TRBJ2-7; CDR3aa: SAKLSNYEQY
v_gene: TRBV4-1; j_gene: TRBJ1-2; CDR3aa: ASSQGDLRPYGYT
v_gene: TRBV7-3; j_gene: TRBJ2-7; CDR3aa: ASSLSLGQGNLK
v_gene: TRBV7-7; j_gene: TRBJ2-3; CDR3aa: ASSFSGKDTQY
v_gene: TRBV5-6; j_gene: TRBJ2-3; CDR3aa: ASSLQGTSGSYSTQY
v_gene: TRBV2; j_gene: TRBJ2-6; CDR3aa: ASNLGQTLSGANVLT
v_gene: TRBV20-1; j_gene: TRBJ2-3; CDR3aa: SASMGTSGRAQY
v_gene: TRBV2; j_gene: TRBJ1-4; CDR3aa: ASSEADGNEKLF
v_gene: TRBV11-2; j_gene: TRBJ2-3; CDR3aa: ASSPFVRSGRADTQY
v_gene: TRBV7-2; j_gene: TRBJ2-4; CDR3aa: ASSLQGNIQY
v_gene: TRBV14; j_gene: TRBJ1-3; CDR3aa: ASKPSRGKESGNTIY
v_gene: TRBV3-1; j_gene: TRBJ1-2; CDR3aa: ASSPELNYGYT
v_gene: TRBV12-3/TRBV12-4; j_gene: TRBJ1-2; CDR3aa: ASSLWGSYGYT
v_gene: TRBV12-3/TRBV12-4; j_gene: TRBJ2-1; CDR3aa: ASSLSIYAGRDEQF
v_gene: TRBV4-1; j_gene: TRBJ2-3; CDR3aa: ASSLRQGANTDTQY
v_gene: TRBV3-1; j_gene: TRBJ2-5; CDR3aa: ASSQAELETQY
v_gene: TRBV29-1; j_gene: TRBJ1-1; CDR3aa: SRGSRVRAF
v_gene: TRBV6-1; j_gene: TRBJ2-6; CDR3aa: ASRSDTASGANVLT
v_gene: TRBV6-1; j_gene: TRBJ2-3; CDR3aa: ASLPSMGADTQY
v_gene: TRBV7-9; j_gene: TRBJ2-7; CDR3aa: ASSLFRTYEQY
v_gene: TRBV7-9; j_gene: TRBJ2-3; CDR3aa: ASTPGLVGSADTQY
v_gene: TRBV11-2; j_gene: TRBJ2-7; CDR3aa: ASSSSGPGTRH
v_gene: TRBV21-1; j_gene: TRBJ1-5; CDR3aa: ASSRAQMFGNQPQH
v_gene: TRBV4-1; j_gene: TRBJ1-2; CDR3aa: ASSQDPRNYGYT
v_gene: TRBV24-1; j_gene: TRBJ1-2; CDR3aa: ATSDRADRVSGYT
v_gene: TRBV4-1; j_gene: TRBJ2-1; CDR3aa: ASSQDFNLAGRSYNEQF
v_gene: TRBV30; j_gene: TRBJ2-3; CDR3aa: AWSVLGLAGRDTQY
v_gene: TRBV21-1; j_gene: TRBJ1-5; CDR3aa: ASSKHSNQPQH
v_gene: TRBV10-3; j_gene: TRBJ2-3; CDR3aa: AISPSRQDTQY
v_gene: TRBV6-5; j_gene: TRBJ2-7; CDR3aa: ASSPWGSSYEQY
v_gene: TRBV5-4; j_gene: TRBJ2-7; CDR3aa: ASSSPQTAIYEQY
v_gene: TRBV27; j_gene: TRBJ2-1; CDR3aa: ASSLSPSGSYNEQF
v_gene: TRBV4-1; j_gene: TRBJ1-6; CDR3aa: ASSPLVPTRSSYNSPLH
v_gene: TRBV19; j_gene: TRBJ2-7; CDR3aa: ASKGDPPYEQY
v_gene: TRBV11-2; j_gene: TRBJ2-7; CDR3aa: ASSLLGGTTTYEQY
v_gene: TRBV28; j_gene: TRBJ2-5; CDR3aa: ASSLVPSGGRKTQY
v_gene: TRBV3-1; j_gene: TRBJ2-1; CDR3aa: ASSSGTSSGNEQF
v_gene: TRBV7-9; j_gene: TRBJ1-2; CDR3aa: ASSNDIPYGYT
v_gene: TRBV10-3; j_gene: TRBJ2-7; CDR3aa: AISDRLAAYEQY
v_gene: TRBV2; j_gene: TRBJ1-1; CDR3aa: ASSGTGRLEAF
v_gene: TRBV2; j_gene: TRBJ1-5; CDR3aa: ASRGFGNQPQH
v_gene: TRBV11-2; j_gene: TRBJ1-4; CDR3aa: ASSLVQGSTNEKLF
v_gene: TRBV19; j_gene: TRBJ2-7; CDR3aa: ASSQRENEQY
v_gene: TRBV6-1; j_gene: TRBJ2-5; CDR3aa: ASTNVRGPETQY
v_gene: TRBV20-1; j_gene: TRBJ2-7; CDR3aa: SAGTSGRTYEQY
v_gene: TRBV7-9; j_gene: TRBJ2-4; CDR3aa: ASSLGVDVQY
v_gene: TRBV3-1; j_gene: TRBJ2-7; CDR3aa: ASSFSPSEQY
v_gene: TRBV7-8; j_gene: TRBJ2-2; CDR3aa: ASSSNEAGELF
v_gene: TRBV2; j_gene: TRBJ1-4; CDR3aa: ASRRRQSDNEKLF
v_gene: TRBV24-1; j_gene: TRBJ2-5; CDR3aa: ATSDFFQGRETQY
v_gene: TRBV20-1; j_gene: TRBJ2-3; CDR3aa: SASGVAGIDTDTQY
v_gene: TRBV11-3; j_gene: TRBJ2-3; CDR3aa: ASSQGTSTDTQY
v_gene: TRBV5-6; j_gene: TRBJ2-6; CDR3aa: ASRRRLSSGANVLT
v_gene: TRBV30; j_gene: TRBJ1-4; CDR3aa: AWGQEKLF
v_gene: TRBV6-8; j_gene: TRBJ2-2; CDR3aa: ASSPTSGTGELF
v_gene: TRBV29-1; j_gene: TRBJ2-1; CDR3aa: SVPPRGSSYNEQF
v_gene: TRBV5-1; j_gene: TRBJ2-2; CDR3aa: ASSPQAGSGELF